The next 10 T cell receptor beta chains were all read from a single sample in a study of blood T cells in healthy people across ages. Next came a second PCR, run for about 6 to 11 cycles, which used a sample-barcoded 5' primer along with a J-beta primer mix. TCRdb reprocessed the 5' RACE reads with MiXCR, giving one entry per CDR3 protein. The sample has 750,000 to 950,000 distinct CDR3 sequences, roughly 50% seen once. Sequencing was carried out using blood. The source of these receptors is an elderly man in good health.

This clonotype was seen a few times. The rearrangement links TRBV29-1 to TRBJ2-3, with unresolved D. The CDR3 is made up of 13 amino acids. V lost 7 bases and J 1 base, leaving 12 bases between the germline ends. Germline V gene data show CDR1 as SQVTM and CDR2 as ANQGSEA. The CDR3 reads CSAAARRTDTQYF. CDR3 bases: TGCAGCGCTGCAGCGCGGCGCACAGATACGCAGTATTTT.

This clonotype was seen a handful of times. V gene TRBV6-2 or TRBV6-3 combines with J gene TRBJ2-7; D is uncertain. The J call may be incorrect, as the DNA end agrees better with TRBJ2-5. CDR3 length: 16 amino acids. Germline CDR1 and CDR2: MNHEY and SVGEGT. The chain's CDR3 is CASSYSIVGRPETQYF. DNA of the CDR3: TGTGCCAGCAGTTACTCGATAGTCGGCAGACCGGAGACCCAGTACTTC.

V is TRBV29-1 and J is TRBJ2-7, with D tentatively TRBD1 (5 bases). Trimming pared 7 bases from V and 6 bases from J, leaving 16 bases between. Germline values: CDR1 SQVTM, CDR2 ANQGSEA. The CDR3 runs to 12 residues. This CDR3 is CSARAELGEQYF. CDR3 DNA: TGCAGCGCCAGGGCCGAGCTGGGCGAGCAGTACTTC.

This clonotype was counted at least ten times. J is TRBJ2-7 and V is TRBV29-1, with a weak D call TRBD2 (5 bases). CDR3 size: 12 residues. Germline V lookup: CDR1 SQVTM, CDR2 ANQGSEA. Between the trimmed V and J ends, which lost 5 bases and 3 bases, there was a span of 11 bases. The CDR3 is CSVRSGNYEQYF. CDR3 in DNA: TGCAGCGTTAGGTCCGGGAACTACGAGCAGTACTTC.

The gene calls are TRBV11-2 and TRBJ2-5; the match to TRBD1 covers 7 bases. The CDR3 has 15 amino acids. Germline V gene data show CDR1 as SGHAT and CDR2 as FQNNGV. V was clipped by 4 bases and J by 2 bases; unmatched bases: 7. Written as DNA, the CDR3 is TGTGCCAGCAGCTCAAGGACAGGCGGGCAAGAGACCCAGTACTTC. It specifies CASSSRTGGQETQYF. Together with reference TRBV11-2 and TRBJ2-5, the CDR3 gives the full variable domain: EAGVAQSPRYKIIEKRQSVAFWCNPISGHATLYWYQQILGQGPKLLIQFQNNGVVDDSQLPKDRFSAERLKGVDSTLKIQPAKLEDSAVYLCASSSRTGGQETQYFGPGTRLLVL.

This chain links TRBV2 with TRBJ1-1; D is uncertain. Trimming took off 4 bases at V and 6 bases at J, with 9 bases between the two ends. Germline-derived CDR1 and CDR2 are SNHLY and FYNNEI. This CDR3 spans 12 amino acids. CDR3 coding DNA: TGTGCCAGCAGTGGAGGGTCTGCTGAAGCTTTCTTT. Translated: CASSGGSAEAFF.

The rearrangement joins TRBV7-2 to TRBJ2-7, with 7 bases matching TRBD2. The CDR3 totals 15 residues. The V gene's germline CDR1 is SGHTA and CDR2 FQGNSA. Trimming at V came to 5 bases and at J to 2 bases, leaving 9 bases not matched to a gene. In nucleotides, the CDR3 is TGTGCCAGCAGCCCTGTGGGGGGGATGGCCTACGAGCAGTACTTC. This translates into CASSPVGGMAYEQYF.

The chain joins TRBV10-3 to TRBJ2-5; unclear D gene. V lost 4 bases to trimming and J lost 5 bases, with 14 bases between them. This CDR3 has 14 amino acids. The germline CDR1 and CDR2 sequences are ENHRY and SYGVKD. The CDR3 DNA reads TGTGCCATCAGTGGCCCTAGTTCGTGGGAGACCCAGTACTTC. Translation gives CAISGPSSWETQYF.

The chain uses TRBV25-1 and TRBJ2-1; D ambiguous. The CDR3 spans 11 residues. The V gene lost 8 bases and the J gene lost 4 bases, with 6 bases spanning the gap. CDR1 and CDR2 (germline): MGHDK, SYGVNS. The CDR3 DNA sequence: TGTGCCAGCCTCGGGTACAATGAGCAGTTCTTC. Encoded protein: CASLGYNEQFF.

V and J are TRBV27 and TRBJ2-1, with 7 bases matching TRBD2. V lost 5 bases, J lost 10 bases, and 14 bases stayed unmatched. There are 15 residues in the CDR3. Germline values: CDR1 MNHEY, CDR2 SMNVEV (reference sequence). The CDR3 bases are TGTGCCAGCAGTGCCGGCGTTACCGGGACTAAGGAGCAGTTCTTC. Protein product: CASSAGVTGTKEQFF.